The present entry profiles one T cell receptor beta chain with its context. Antigen unknown. These data originate in a study of identical twins. Study-wide points: Within twin pairs, the out-of-frame alpha sequences they shared showed excess low generation probability.

TCRdb analysed the 5' RACE reads with MiXCR anew, one entry per CDR3 protein. This sample has some 560,000 distinct CDR3 sequences, with around 9.6% found just once. Germline-derived CDR1 and CDR2 are LNHNV and YYDKDF (reference sequence). This CDR3 is 19 amino acids long. Trimming removed 2 bases from V and 0 bases from J, with 21 bases in between. These data were also filed under a second study, of yellow fever vaccine responses in identical twins. In that study: Among the twins, the vaccine T cell response reportedly seemed partly convergent and partly personalized.

This rearrangement joins TRBV15 to TRBJ2-3; D is tentatively TRBD1 or TRBD2 (6 bases each). The receptor was derived from a woman under 30 in good health. The material sequenced was PBMCs. The CDR3: CATSRPEGGLYSSTDTQYF. The CDR3 region has the DNA TGTGCCACCAGCAGACCGGAGGGGGGACTCTACTCTAGCACAGATACGCAGTATTTT. Using reference TRBV15 and TRBJ2-3 for the parts outside the CDR3, the full variable domain is DAMVIQNPRYQVTQFGKPVTLSCSQTLNHNVMYWYQQKSSQAPKLLFHYYDKDFNNEADTPDNFQSRRPNTSFCFLDIRSPGLGDTAMYLCATSRPEGGLYSSTDTQYFGPGTRLTVL.